This T cell receptor beta chain was identified during a study of identical twins. The study, taken as a whole, reports: There were fewer insertions in abundant cord blood beta clonotypes, but memory repertoires showed no such pattern. Analyses of zero insertions could be partly confounded by invariant MAIT and iNKT cells.

The CDR3 sequence is 14 residues long. Trimming cost V 0 bases and J 2 bases, with 8 bases left between them. Germline CDR1 SGHAT, CDR2 FQNNGV. All of the donors were Caucasians in good health. This clonotype was observed at least ten times. Its antigen is unknown. Template switching (which added a universal primer site) was used, and cDNA carried unique molecular identifiers. TCRdb re-derived calls from the 5' RACE reads in MiXCR, one entry per CDR3 protein. The sample yields hundreds of thousands of distinct CDR3 sequences, just under 9.5% seen once. The data were also submitted as part of a second study, on yellow fever vaccine responses in identical twins.

V gene TRBV11-2 combines with J gene TRBJ2-7, with D perhaps TRBD2 (5 bases). The receptor was derived from a woman under 30 in good health. Sequencing was performed on CD8+ T cells sorted from blood. CDR3 in DNA: TGTGCCAGCAGCTTAGATAGCGCAACCTACGAGCAGTACTTC. It translates to CASSLDSATYEQYF. The full variable domain, in which reference TRBV11-2 and TRBJ2-7 provide the parts outside the CDR3, is EAGVAQSPRYKIIEKRQSVAFWCNPISGHATLYWYQQILGQGPKLLIQFQNNGVVDDSQLPKDRFSAERLKGVDSTLKIQPAKLEDSAVYLCASSLDSATYEQYFGPGTRLTVT.